These 2 T cell receptor beta chains were all obtained from the same sample, sequenced in a study of blood T cell repertoires in COVID-19. Assay: immunoSEQ multiplex PCR; the TCRdb copy retains only in-frame clones and omits some. The sample yields about 520,000 clones, approximately 85% seen once. The sample consisted of peripheral blood. The receptors shown here come from a human donor in a cohort sampled during active COVID-19.

The count of this clone is one. The chain is built from TRBV7-8 and TRBJ1-2; possible D gene TRBD1, 5 bases. CDR3 length: 17 residues. Trimming removed 0 bases at V and 3 bases at J, with 17 bases between. Per germline, CDR1 SGHVS and CDR2 FQNEAQ. In nucleotides, the CDR3 is TGTGCCAGCAGCTTAGCGTGGACGGGGGTTGGTGACTATGGCTACACCTTC. Amino acid sequence: CASSLAWTGVGDYGYTF.

The V call is TRBV19, the J call TRBJ1-1; tentative D call: TRBD1 (5 bases). Germline V CDR1 and CDR2: LNHDA, SQIVND (reference sequence). Between the trimmed V and J ends, which lost 3 bases and 3 bases, there was a span of 14 bases. The CDR3 is 15 residues long. CDR3 amino acids: CASSMRGSSYTEAFF. DNA for the CDR3: TGTGCCAGTAGTATGCGGGGGAGTAGTTACACTGAAGCTTTCTTT.